These T cell receptor beta chains were read from a single sample in a study of cytomegalovirus exposure and HLA in healthy donors. TCRdb keeps only in-frame clones here, not all; method: immunoSEQ multiplex PCR. Of 60,000 to 70,000 clones listed, about four fifths are singletons. Sequences were obtained from PBMCs. All receptors derive from a woman between 25 and 40 years old in good health and CMV-seronegative. CDR3s include the opening cysteine and the closing phenylalanine or tryptophan. The D gene is left open where the match is weak. Clone sizes are given selectively: once, few, many, or a class where the clone is expanded.

size	V	J	D	DNA	CDR3
NA	TRBV30	TRBJ2-3	NA	TGTGCCTGGAGTGTACCTGGGGGGACGCAAGATACGCAGTATTTT	CAWSVPGGTQDTQYF
NA	TRBV10-3	TRBJ2-7	TRBD2	TGTGCCATCAGTGACCTAGGTGGGACTAGCGGGAGTTACGAGCAGTACTTC	CAISDLGGTSGSYEQYF
once	TRBV15	TRBJ2-5	TRBD1	TGTGCCACCAGCAGAAATTCACAGGGGGAGACCCAGTACTTC	CATSRNSQGETQYF
NA	TRBV4-1	TRBJ1-5	NA	TGCGCCAGCAGCCAAGTTTTCGGCGGTTTCGCTCAGCCCCAGCATTTT	CASSQVFGGFAQPQHF
few	TRBV9	TRBJ2-6	TRBD1	TGTGCCAGCATGTCCCGTGACAGGGCTGGGGCCAACGTCCTGACTTTC	CASMSRDRAGANVLTF
NA	TRBV15	TRBJ2-5	TRBD1	TGTGCCACCAGCACCAGACAGGGGCTGTGGGAGACCCAGTACTTC	CATSTRQGLWETQYF
NA	TRBV30	TRBJ2-7	NA	TGTGCCGGGGCGCGGAGCTCCTACGAGCAGTACTTC	CAGARSSYEQYF
NA	TRBV25-1	TRBJ2-7	NA	TGTGCCAGCAGTGAATGGGGGGACGGTTACGAGCAGTACTTC	CASSEWGDGYEQYF
NA	TRBV30	TRBJ2-1	NA	TGTGCCTGGAGGGAGGCAGACCGGAATGAGCAGTTCTTC	CAWREADRNEQFF
NA	TRBV10-3	TRBJ1-1	NA	TGTGCCATCACCATTGCGGGGGGCACTGAAGCTTTCTTT	CAITIAGGTEAFF
NA	TRBV18	TRBJ2-7	NA	TGTGCCAGCTCACCGTCGGGGTCTGGGTCCGAGCAGTACTTC	CASSPSGSGSEQYF
NA	TRBV9	TRBJ1-1	NA	TGTGCCAGCAGCGCCACAGGGCAGGGTGAAGCTTTCTTT	CASSATGQGEAFF
NA	TRBV9	TRBJ1-1	NA	TGTGCCAGCAGCGCGCGACAGGCGAACACTGAAGCTTTCTTT	CASSARQANTEAFF
NA	TRBV5-1	TRBJ1-1	NA	TGCGCCAGCAGCCCGGCACAGCTGAACACTGAAGCTTTCTTT	CASSPAQLNTEAFF
NA	TRBV15	TRBJ2-7	TRBD2	TGTGCCACCAGCGGAAGGACTAGCGGGTGGTACGAGCAGTACTTC	CATSGRTSGWYEQYF
NA	TRBV6-5	TRBJ2-7	TRBD2	TGTGCCAGCAGCCGACCGGGGGGCGAGCAGTACTTC	CASSRPGGEQYF
once	TRBV6-6	TRBJ2-3	TRBD1	TGTGCCAGCAGTTACTCGGACAGGGCGGGGGATACGCAGTATTTT	CASSYSDRAGDTQYF
NA	TRBV5-1	TRBJ2-5	NA	TGCGCCAGCAGCTTGGGGGCTAGCCTGCAAGAGACCCAGTACTTC	CASSLGASLQETQYF
NA	TRBV28	TRBJ1-2	NA	TGTGCCAGCAGTTTACAACAGGGAGGGCATGGCTACACCTTC	CASSLQQGGHGYTF
NA	TRBV4-2	TRBJ2-1	TRBD1	TGTGCCAGCAGCCAAGCTCGGGGAGGAACGGACAGGGGATCGAATGAGCAGTTCTTC	CASSQARGGTDRGSNEQFF
once	TRBV27	TRBJ1-5	NA	TGTGCCAGCAGTCATTTGGCGGATCGGCCCCAGCATTTT	CASSHLADRPQHF
NA	TRBV2	TRBJ2-5	TRBD1	TGTGCCAGCACTATGGGACAGGGTAACGCGGAGACCCAGTACTTC	CASTMGQGNAETQYF
NA	TRBV30	TRBJ1-5	NA	TGCGCCTGGAGTCTATTTGGGCAGGGAAGTTGGCCCCAGCATTTT	CAWSLFGQGSWPQHF
NA	TRBV4-1	TRBJ2-7	NA	TGCGCCAGCAGCCAAGGTATCCACGAGCAGTACTTC	CASSQGIHEQYF
few	TRBV5-1	TRBJ1-6	NA	TGCGCCAGCAGCTTAAGTAACAGTGATAATTCACCCCTCCACTTT	CASSLSNSDNSPLHF
NA	TRBV4-1	TRBJ2-7	TRBD1	TGCGCCAGCAGCCAACAGGGGGTCGAGCAGTACTTC	CASSQQGVEQYF
NA	TRBV7-7	TRBJ2-6	NA	TGTGCTAGCAGCCCCGCTGGGCGGGCCGTCCTGACTTTC	CASSPAGRAVLTF
NA	TRBV10-2	TRBJ1-5	NA	TGCGCCAGCACCAACGACAGGAATCAGCCCCAGCATTTT	CASTNDRNQPQHF
NA	TRBV6-5	TRBJ2-2	TRBD1	TGTGCCAGCAGTCCGACAGGGGGTTACACCGGGGAGCTGTTTTTT	CASSPTGGYTGELFF
NA	TRBV28	TRBJ1-1	TRBD1	TGTGCCAGCAGTTCCGGACAGGGCAACACTGAAGCTTTCTTT	CASSSGQGNTEAFF
NA	TRBV6-5	TRBJ1-2	TRBD1	TGTGCCAGCAGTCTCCCAGGGGGGTATGGCTACACCTTC	CASSLPGGYGYTF
few	TRBV10-3	TRBJ2-7	NA	TGTGCCATCGGGCGCGGGTCAGGGGACGAGCAGTACTTC	CAIGRGSGDEQYF
NA	TRBV4-1	TRBJ1-4	NA	TGCGCCAGCAGCCAAACCGCTGGGGCACTTAATGAAAAACTGTTTTTT	CASSQTAGALNEKLFF
NA	TRBV7-2	TRBJ2-1	TRBD2	TGTGCCAGCAGCCCCGGGACTAGGGCCTACAATGAGCAGTTCTTC	CASSPGTRAYNEQFF
few	TRBV4-3	TRBJ2-7	TRBD2	TGCGCCAGCAGCCAAGGAAGGGGACTAATATACGAGCAGTACTTC	CASSQGRGLIYEQYF
NA	TRBV25-1	TRBJ2-1	TRBD2	TGTGCCAGCAGTACTGGTGGGAGGGCGGGCGATGAGCAGTTCTTC	CASSTGGRAGDEQFF
NA	TRBV2	TRBJ2-1	NA	TGTGCCAGCAGGGAGGGGCGGGAGCAGTTCTTC	CASREGREQFF
NA	TRBV7-8	TRBJ1-1	NA	TGTGCCAGCAGCCGAACAGGGTTGAACACTGAAGCTTTCTTT	CASSRTGLNTEAFF
NA	TRBV29-1	TRBJ2-2	TRBD1	TGCAGCGGCGACAGGGCCGGGGAGCTGTTTTTT	CSGDRAGELFF
NA	TRBV14	TRBJ2-7	NA	TGTGCCAGCAGCCAAGGCAGGGGCAACCACGAGCAGTACTTC	CASSQGRGNHEQYF
NA	TRBV6-5	TRBJ2-7	NA	TGTGCCAGCAGACGGAAAGGCAGGGGGGCCTACGAGCAGTACTTC	CASRRKGRGAYEQYF
NA	TRBV9	TRBJ2-5	NA	TGTGCCAGCAGCGTAGACGACAGGCCACAAGAGACCCAGTACTTC	CASSVDDRPQETQYF
few	TRBV11-2	TRBJ2-2	NA	TGTGCCAGCAGGAACAGGGACGCGAACACCGGGGAGCTGTTTTTT	CASRNRDANTGELFF
NA	TRBV30	TRBJ2-1	TRBD2	TGTGCCTGGACCCTTCTGGGACTAGCTAAAGATGAGCAGTTCTTC	CAWTLLGLAKDEQFF
NA	TRBV5-4	TRBJ2-3	TRBD2	TGTGCCAGCAGCTTGGCCGGAGCGGGGGGGCCCACAGATACGCAGTATTTT	CASSLAGAGGPTDTQYF
NA	TRBV29-1	TRBJ2-7	TRBD1	TGCAGCGCCCTCGGGACAGGGAACCCCTACGAGCAGTACTTC	CSALGTGNPYEQYF